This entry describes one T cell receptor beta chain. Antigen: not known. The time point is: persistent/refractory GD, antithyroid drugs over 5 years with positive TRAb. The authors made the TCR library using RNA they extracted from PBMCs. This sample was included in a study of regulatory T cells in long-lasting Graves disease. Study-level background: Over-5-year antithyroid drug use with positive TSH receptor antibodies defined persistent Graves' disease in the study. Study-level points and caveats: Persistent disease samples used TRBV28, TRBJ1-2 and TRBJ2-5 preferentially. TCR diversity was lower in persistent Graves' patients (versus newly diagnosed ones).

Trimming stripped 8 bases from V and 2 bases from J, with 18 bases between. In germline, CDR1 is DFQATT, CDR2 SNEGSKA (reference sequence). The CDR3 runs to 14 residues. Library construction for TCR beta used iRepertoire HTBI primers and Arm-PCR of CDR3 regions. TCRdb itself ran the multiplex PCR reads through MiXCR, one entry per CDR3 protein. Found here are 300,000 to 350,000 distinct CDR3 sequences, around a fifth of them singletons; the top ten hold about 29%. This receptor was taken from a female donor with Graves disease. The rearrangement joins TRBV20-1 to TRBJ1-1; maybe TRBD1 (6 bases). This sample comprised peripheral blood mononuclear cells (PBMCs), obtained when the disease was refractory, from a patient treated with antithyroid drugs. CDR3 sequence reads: CSITGRGRNTEAFF. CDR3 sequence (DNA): TGCAGTATTACGGGTCGGGGGCGCAACACTGAAGCTTTCTTT.